This T cell receptor beta chain came from a study of blood T cell repertoires in COVID-19 (dated by TCRdb to the early 2020s). In the study overall: The collaborator samples originated in the United States, Italy and Spain and spanned the acute and convalescent phases of COVID-19. A freely available public database, intended as a resource for researchers studying the immune response to SARS-CoV-2, is where the repertoires were released. Where available, HLA class I and class II types were taken from metadata supplied by the sample provider and were not determined by assay-based typing. The material from the prospective study consisted of cDNA or gDNA derived from T cells, B-cell-depleted T cells, or PBMCs. Samples came from the ongoing ImmuneRACE study (first 160 participants) plus 1,254 subjects from 6 global collaborators. Sample metadata almost always included a de-identified subject ID, COVID-19 status, age in years and sex. Deeply sampled blood TCRbeta repertoires from subjects exposed to, actively infected with, or recovered from COVID-19 were included in the dataset.

A remark on this clone: Its antigen is not yet known. No much larger clonotype is one base removed from it; base qualities were not supplied.

Each collaborating institution followed its own protocols to collect whole blood in K2EDTA tubes. For TCRbeta analysis, collaborators shipped samples in one of three forms: frozen whole blood, isolated PBMCs, or DNA extracted from either of those sample types. Its CDR3 holds 16 amino acids, cysteine through phenylalanine. Of all the DNA, just the CDR3 is kept, 48 bases in frame from base 1. Results the study describes overall, beyond this receptor: The quantity of clinical and demographic metadata differed by source and by participant and was supplied without curation.

The immunoSEQ Assay, a bias-controlled multiplex PCR, was used to amplify TCRbeta CDR3 regions from genomic DNA. Per the original workflow: Within the assay, amplification of reference gene primers was used to estimate how many nucleated cells each sample contained. To quantify the absolute abundance of each unique TCRbeta CDR3 rearrangement, sequence reads were collapsed and filtered. For each sample, productive Simpson clonality was calculated by taking the square root of Simpson's diversity index across productive rearrangements. In its TCRdb copy, this immuneACCESS table keeps in-frame sequences only and misses some clones. Where compared with another copy, unresolved V genes explain less than half of these, and the others have no known cause. V and J calls and clone size follow that table, whereas D and trimming were derived from the DNA. The sample has 150,000 or so clones on record, about 90% of them singletons. Approximately 6.2% of the sample lies in the top ten.

The sequenced sample consisted of peripheral blood. The clonotype was recovered from a man older than 75 with acute or convalescent COVID-19. The sequence is built from TRBV21-1 and TRBJ2-5; the DNA was not compared with TRBD1, the D call given in the table. TRBV21-1 is deemed a pseudogene. The CDR3 has the sequence CASSIASYSKQETQYF. The nucleotide sequence reads TGTGCCAGCAGCATCGCTTCATACAGTAAACAAGAGACCCAGTACTTC.